The 26 T cell receptor beta chains presented below share a single source sample, sequenced in a study of cytomegalovirus exposure and HLA in healthy donors (dated by TCRdb to 2016 to 2017). The method behind the library was the immunoSEQ multiplex PCR assay. For the multiplex PCR, a mixture combining 60 forward primers for TCR Vbeta segments and 13 reverse primers for TCR Jbeta segments was used. The clones in this table, taken by TCRdb from immuneACCESS, are in-frame only. Not every clone is retained; where verified, under half of the shortfall comes from an unresolved V gene, and the cause of the rest is unknown. For this sample there are approximately 110,000 clones; approximately 70% appear just once. The ten top clones hold roughly 11% of the sample. Specimen: PBMCs. Receptors originate from a man aged 40-55 years in good health and CMV-seropositive.

The rearrangement uses TRBV7-3 and TRBJ2-7, with D possibly matching TRBD2 (6 bases). Trimming removed 2 bases from V and 7 bases from J, with 15 bases in between. Germline-derived CDR1 and CDR2 are SGHTA and FQGTGA. This CDR3 region has 14 residues. This CDR3 is CASSLWDSQGEQYF. CDR3 bases: TGTGCCAGCAGCTTATGGGACTCCCAAGGGGAGCAGTACTTC. Complete variable domain (other parts from reference TRBV7-3 and TRBJ2-7): GAGVSQTPSNKVTEKGKYVELRCDPISGHTALYWYRQSLGQGPEFLIYFQGTGAADDSGLPNDRFFAVRPEGSVSTLKIQRTERGDSAVYLCASSLWDSQGEQYFGPGTRLTVT.

The J gene is TRBJ2-1, the V gene TRBV13; perhaps TRBD2 as D (6 bases). Germline values: CDR1 PRHDT, CDR2 FYEKMQ (reference sequence). V was clipped by 5 bases and J by 5 bases, with 16 bases between them. This CDR3 is built from 15 residues. This CDR3 is CASSGGTAGDNEQFF. DNA of the CDR3: TGTGCCAGCAGCGGCGGGACGGCCGGAGACAATGAGCAGTTCTTC.

This clone has ten or more counts. The chain combines TRBV27 with TRBJ2-3, with TRBD1 as a possible D gene (5 bases). Germline CDR1 is MNHEY and CDR2 is SMNVEV (reference sequence). CDR3 size: 15 residues. V was shortened by 5 bases and J by 3 bases, with 15 bases between the two germline ends. In DNA, the CDR3 is TGTGCCAGCAGTCGAAGGGGATTCAGTACAGATACGCAGTATTTT. This translates into CASSRRGFSTDTQYF.

The rearrangement joins TRBV29-1 to TRBJ2-3; D uncertain. The germline V gene has CDR1 SQVTM and CDR2 ANQGSEA. This CDR3 has 14 amino acids. CDR3 residues: CSAYGGGLMDTQYF. In nucleotides, the CDR3 is TGCAGTGCTTACGGCGGCGGCTTGATGGATACGCAGTATTTT.

The chain uses TRBV6-1 and TRBJ1-2, with 10 positions matching TRBD1. Germline CDR1 and CDR2: MNHNS and SASEGT. The length of the CDR3 is 14 residues. Trimming took 5 bases from V and 8 from J; bases not matched to a gene: 8. The CDR3 loop is CASSPGQGTRGYTF. For the CDR3, the DNA is TGTGCCAGCAGTCCGGGACAGGGGACGAGGGGCTACACCTTC.

The chain combines TRBV5-6 with TRBJ2-5; the D is unclear. The CDR3 spans 14 residues. The germline V gene encodes CDR1 SGHDT and CDR2 YYEEEE. V lost 1 base and J 2 bases, leaving 9 bases between the germline ends. The CDR3 reads CASSLLAAQETQYF. CDR3 in DNA: TGTGCCAGCAGCTTGCTCGCGGCACAAGAGACCCAGTACTTC.

J is TRBJ2-7 and V is TRBV2; TRBD1 is a possible D gene (6 bases). V gave up 4 bases and J gave up 2 bases, with 15 bases separating them. The CDR3 is 15 amino acids. Germline CDR1 reads SNHLY; CDR2 reads FYNNEI. This CDR3 reads CASSGYREGTYEQYV. In nucleotides, the CDR3 is TGTGCCAGCAGTGGGTACAGGGAAGGTACCTACGAGCAGTACGTC.

This clone was counted between two and nine times. The V gene is TRBV15, the J gene TRBJ1-2, with 9 bases matching TRBD1. CDR1 and CDR2 (germline): LNHNV, YYDKDF (reference sequence). Germline trimming cut 3 bases from V and 6 bases from J; bases unmatched to any gene: 8. CDR3 size: 15 residues. The CDR3 loop is CATSRWDRVLDGYTF. The CDR3, as DNA: TGTGCCACCAGCAGGTGGGACAGGGTTTTGGATGGCTACACCTTC. The full variable domain, rest sourced from reference TRBV15 and TRBJ1-2, is DAMVIQNPRYQVTQFGKPVTLSCSQTLNHNVMYWYQQKSSQAPKLLFHYYDKDFNNEADTPDNFQSRRPNTSFCFLDIRSPGLGDTAMYLCATSRWDRVLDGYTFGSGTRLTVV.

This clone has more than one count but fewer than ten. The chain carries TRBV14 and TRBJ1-2; D perhaps matches TRBD1 (6 bases). The CDR3 is 15 residues long. Trimming stripped 0 bases from V and 4 bases from J, with 12 bases between. CDR1 and CDR2 (germline): SGHDN, FVKESK. This chain's CDR3 is CASSQDTGFAYGYTF. DNA for the CDR3: TGTGCCAGCAGCCAAGATACAGGGTTTGCCTATGGCTACACCTTC.

J is TRBJ1-2 and V is TRBV28; 10 bases map to TRBD1. Germline CDR1 reads MDHEN; CDR2 reads SYDVKM. This CDR3 is built from 13 residues. V shed 6 bases, J shed 4 bases, and the junction held 2 bases outside the gene matches. In DNA form, the CDR3 reads TGTGCCAGCAGGGGGACAGGGGTCTATGGCTACACCTTC. Translation gives CASRGTGVYGYTF.

In its sample, this clone was seen once. DNA for the CDR3: TGTGCCAGCAGTGGGTTGAGGGAGGAAGGCCAAGAGACCCAGTACTTC. Translating gives CASSGLREEGQETQYF. The chain links TRBV6-1 to TRBJ2-5, with a weak D call TRBD2 (6 bases). The CDR3 runs 16 residues. CDR1 is MNHNS, CDR2 SASEGT, per germline. V shed 4 bases and J shed 1 base, with 16 bases lying between them.

A few counts support this clone. The chain recombines TRBV9 with TRBJ2-1; a weak D match, TRBD2 (6 bases). CDR1 is SGDLS, CDR2 YYNGEE, per germline. With 3 bases removed from V and 7 bases from J, the gap between germline ends came to 8 bases. The CDR3 is 12 residues long. The DNA for the CDR3 is TGTGCCAGCAGCGGACTAGGGAATGAGCAGTTCTTC. It encodes CASSGLGNEQFF.

The chain carries TRBV6-5 and TRBJ1-5; a possible D gene is TRBD1 (5 bases). Germline CDR1 reads MNHEY; CDR2 reads SVGAGI. The CDR3 is made up of 14 amino acids. V lost 6 bases, J lost 2 bases, and 11 bases lay in between. This CDR3 reads CASRPIRGNQPQHF. The CDR3, as DNA: TGTGCCAGCAGGCCGATCAGGGGCAATCAGCCCCAGCATTTT.

The sample holds a few counts of this clone. This rearrangement joins TRBV5-4 to TRBJ2-3; D might be TRBD1 (5 bases). Germline V CDR1 and CDR2: SGHNT, YYREEE (reference sequence). Trimming shortened V by 6 bases and J by 5 bases, and 10 bases separated the two germline ends. The CDR3 contains 12 residues. This chain's CDR3 is CASNQGVDTQYF. CDR3 bases: TGTGCCAGCAATCAGGGCGTAGATACGCAGTATTTT.

V is TRBV7-9 and J is TRBJ1-5; the D gene is possibly TRBD1 (5 bases). The germline V gene has CDR1 SEHNR and CDR2 FQNEAQ (reference sequence). CDR3 length: 14 amino acids. Trimming took off 6 bases at V and 8 bases at J, with 17 bases between the two ends. CDR3 sequence (DNA): TGTGCCAGCAGGGGCGGGGGGTCCTTGGAGCCCCAGCATTTT. Protein sequence: CASRGGGSLEPQHF.

This chain joins TRBV11-2 and TRBJ2-1, with TRBD1 identical over 7 bases. V lost 0 bases and J lost 0; bases outside the gene matches: 2. CDR1 is SGHAT and CDR2 is FQNNGV in the germline V gene. The CDR3 is made up of 16 amino acids. CDR3 residues: CASSLETGSSYNEQFF. CDR3 nucleotide sequence: TGTGCCAGCAGCTTAGAGACAGGGAGCTCCTACAATGAGCAGTTCTTC.

This clone appeared a few times. The J gene is TRBJ2-1, the V gene TRBV7-2, with D tentatively TRBD2 (6 bases). Germline V gene data show CDR1 as SGHTA and CDR2 as FQGNSA. V lost 3 bases and J 7 bases, leaving 13 bases between the germline ends. The CDR3 contains 14 residues. DNA of the CDR3: TGTGCCAGCAGCTTCGGGGGAGGCCCGAATGAGCAGTTCTTC. Translated, it gives CASSFGGGPNEQFF. Full variable domain (missing parts from reference TRBV7-2 and TRBJ2-1): GAGVSQSPSNKVTEKGKDVELRCDPISGHTALYWYRQSLGQGLEFLIYFQGNSAPDKSGLPSDRFSAERTGGSVSTLTIQRTQQEDSAVYLCASSFGGGPNEQFFGPGTRLTVL.

The chain couples TRBV27 to TRBJ2-1; D is undetermined. Germline lookup yields CDR1 MNHEY and CDR2 SMNVEV (reference sequence). V was trimmed by 2 bases and J by 9 bases, leaving 8 bases between them. The CDR3 consists of 12 residues. The CDR3 nucleotides are TGTGCCAGCAGTTTAGCCATCGGTGAGCAGTTCTTC. As protein: CASSLAIGEQFF.

This clone was counted only a few times. CDR3 loop: CASRRGQGNTGELFF. The CDR3 nucleotides are TGTGCCAGTCGGAGGGGACAGGGGAACACCGGGGAGCTGTTTTTT. This chain links TRBV19 with TRBJ2-2; 9 bases align to TRBD1. J lost 1 base, V lost 8 bases, and 5 bases had no gene match. CDR3 length: 15 amino acids. CDR1 and CDR2 (germline): LNHDA, SQIVND (reference sequence).

Details on this clone: The same CDR3 also results from other DNA sequences found in this sample. CDR3 DNA: TGCGCCAGCAGCTTAGGGACTACCCAAGAGACCCAGTACTTC. Protein: CASSLGTTQETQYF. V gene TRBV5-1 combines with J gene TRBJ2-5; 7 nucleotides line up with TRBD2. The CDR3 loop spans 14 amino acids. Trimming at V came to 2 bases and at J to 1 base, leaving 2 bases not matched to a gene. The germline V gene has CDR1 SGHRS and CDR2 YFSETQ.

This chain connects TRBV9 to TRBJ1-5, with 7 bases identical to TRBD1. Germline CDR1 is SGDLS and CDR2 is YYNGEE. The CDR3 has 15 amino acids. The V and J ends lost 3 bases and 3 bases, in that order; junction bases with no gene match: 6. The CDR3 protein is CASSAMGTDNQPQHF. The CDR3 nucleotides read TGTGCCAGCAGCGCTATGGGGACAGACAATCAGCCCCAGCATTTT.

This clone was detected only once. The chain links TRBV27 to TRBJ2-1; no firm D call. CDR3 size: 13 residues. Between the trimmed V and J ends, which lost 4 bases and 10 bases, there was a span of 14 bases. The germline CDR1 and CDR2 sequences are MNHEY and SMNVEV (reference sequence). In DNA, the CDR3 is TGTGCCAGCAGTTGGAGTAGTTTCCGGGAGCAGTTCTTC. This translates into CASSWSSFREQFF.

DNA for the CDR3: TGTGCCAGCAGCGAACAGGGGCTCTATGGCTACACCTTC. Encoded protein: CASSEQGLYGYTF. This sequence joins TRBV7-9 and TRBJ1-2, with 7 bases matching TRBD1. V was clipped by 5 bases and J by 4 bases; unmatched bases: 4. CDR3 length equals 13 residues. Germline CDR1 reads SEHNR; CDR2 reads FQNEAQ (reference sequence).

This clone was observed once. One end of the junction is discordant with germline, which a read error may explain. The chain couples TRBV7-3 to TRBJ2-3, with TRBD1 as a possible D gene (5 bases). This CDR3 region has 13 residues. Germline V CDR1 and CDR2: SGHTA, FQGTGA. DNA of the CDR3: TGTTCCAGCAGCCCCAAGGGGACAGATACGCAGTATTTT. Its translation is CSSSPKGTDTQYF.

The V call is TRBV6-5, the J call TRBJ2-5; 10 bases are shared with TRBD2. Germline V gives CDR1 MNHEY, CDR2 SVGAGI. The CDR3 is made up of 13 amino acids. The V segment lost 6 bases and the J segment 4 bases; nucleotides outside the gene matches: 2. For the CDR3, the DNA is TGTGCCAGCAGCCCTAGCGGGGGAGAGACCCAGTACTTC. Its translation: CASSPSGGETQYF.

This chain connects TRBV5-4 to TRBJ2-3, with 12 nucleotides matching TRBD2. Germline V gene lookup returns CDR1 SGHNT and CDR2 YYREEE (reference sequence). The ends lost 3 bases at V and 4 bases at J; junction bases unmatched: 6. The CDR3 spans 16 residues. CDR3 DNA sequence: TGTGCCAGCAGCTCCAGACTAGCGGGAGAATCAGATACGCAGTATTTT. Its translation is CASSSRLAGESDTQYF.